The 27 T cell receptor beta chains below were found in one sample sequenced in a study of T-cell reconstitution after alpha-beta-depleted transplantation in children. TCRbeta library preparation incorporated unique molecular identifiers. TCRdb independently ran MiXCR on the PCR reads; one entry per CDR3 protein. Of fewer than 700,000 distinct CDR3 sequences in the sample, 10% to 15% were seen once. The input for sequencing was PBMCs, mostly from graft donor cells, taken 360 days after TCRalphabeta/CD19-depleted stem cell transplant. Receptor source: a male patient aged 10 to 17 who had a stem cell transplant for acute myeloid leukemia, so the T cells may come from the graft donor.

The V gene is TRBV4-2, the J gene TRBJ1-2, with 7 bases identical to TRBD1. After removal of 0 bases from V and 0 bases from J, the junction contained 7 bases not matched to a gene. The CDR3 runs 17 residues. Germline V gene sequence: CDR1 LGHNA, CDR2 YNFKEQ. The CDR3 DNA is TGTGCCAGCAGCCAAGAGAGGGGGCAACACCCTAACTATGGCTACACCTTC. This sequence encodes CASSQERGQHPNYGYTF.

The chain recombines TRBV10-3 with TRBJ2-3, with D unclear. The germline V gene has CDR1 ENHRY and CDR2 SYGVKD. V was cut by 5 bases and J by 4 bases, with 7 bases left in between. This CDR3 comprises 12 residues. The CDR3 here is CAISSSPDTQYF. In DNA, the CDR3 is TGTGCCATCAGTTCGTCCCCAGATACGCAGTATTTT.

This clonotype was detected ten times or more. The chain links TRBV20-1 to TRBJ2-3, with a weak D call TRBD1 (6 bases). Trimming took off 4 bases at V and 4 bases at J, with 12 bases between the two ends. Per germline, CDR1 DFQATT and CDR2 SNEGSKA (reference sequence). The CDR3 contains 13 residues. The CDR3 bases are TGCAGTGCTATCAAATCAGGGGCAGATACGCAGTATTTT. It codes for CSAIKSGADTQYF.

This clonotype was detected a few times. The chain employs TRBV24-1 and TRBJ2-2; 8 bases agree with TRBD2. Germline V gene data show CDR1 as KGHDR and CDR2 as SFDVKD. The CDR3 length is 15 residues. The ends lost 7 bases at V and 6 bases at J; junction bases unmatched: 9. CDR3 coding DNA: TGTGCCACCAGCGAGGGCGGGGGGTTATCCGGGGAGCTGTTTTTT. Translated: CATSEGGGLSGELFF.

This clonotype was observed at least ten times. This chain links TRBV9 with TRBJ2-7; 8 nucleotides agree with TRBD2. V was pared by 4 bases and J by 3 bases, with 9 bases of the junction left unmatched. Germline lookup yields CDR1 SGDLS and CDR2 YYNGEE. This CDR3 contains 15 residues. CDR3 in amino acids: CASSLLSGGLYEQYF. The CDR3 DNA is TGTGCCAGCAGCCTTCTCAGCGGGGGCCTCTACGAGCAGTACTTC.

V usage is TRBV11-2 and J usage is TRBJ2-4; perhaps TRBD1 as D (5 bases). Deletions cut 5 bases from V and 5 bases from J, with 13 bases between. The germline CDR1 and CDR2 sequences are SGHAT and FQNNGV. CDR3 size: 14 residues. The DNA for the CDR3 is TGTGCCAGCAGCCCCACAGGTTTTCAAAACATTCAGTACTTC. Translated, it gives CASSPTGFQNIQYF.

CDR3 sequence: CASSTRDFFYEQYF. CDR3 nucleotide sequence: TGTGCCAGCAGTACCAGGGATTTCTTCTACGAGCAGTACTTC. The rearrangement links TRBV12-3 or TRBV12-4 to TRBJ2-7; tentative D call: TRBD1 (5 bases). CDR3 size: 14 residues. The V gene lost 5 bases and the J gene lost 3 bases, with 14 bases spanning the gap.

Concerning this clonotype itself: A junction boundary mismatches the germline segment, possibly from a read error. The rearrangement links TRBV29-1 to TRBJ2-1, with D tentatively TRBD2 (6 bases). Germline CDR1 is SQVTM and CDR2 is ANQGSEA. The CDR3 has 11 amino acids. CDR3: CSVVGETSPIF. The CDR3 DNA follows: TGCAGCGTTGTAGGGGAGACTAGTCCGATCTTC.

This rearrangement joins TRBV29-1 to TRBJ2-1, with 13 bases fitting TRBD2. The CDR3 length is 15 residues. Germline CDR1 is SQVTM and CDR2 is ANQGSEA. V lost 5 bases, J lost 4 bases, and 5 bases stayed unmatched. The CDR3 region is CSVRGLAGVYNEQFF. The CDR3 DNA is TGCAGCGTTCGCGGACTAGCGGGGGTGTACAATGAGCAGTTCTTC.

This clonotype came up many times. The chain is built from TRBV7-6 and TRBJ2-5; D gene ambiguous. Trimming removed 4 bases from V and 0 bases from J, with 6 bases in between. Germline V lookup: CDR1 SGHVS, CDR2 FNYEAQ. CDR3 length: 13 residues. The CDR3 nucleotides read TGTGCCAGCAGCTCCCCGAACCAAGAGACCCAGTACTTC. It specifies CASSSPNQETQYF. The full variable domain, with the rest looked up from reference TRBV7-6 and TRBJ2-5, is GAGVSQSPRYKVTKRGQDVALRCDPISGHVSLYWYRQALGQGPEFLTYFNYEAQQDKSGLPNDRFSAERPEGSISTLTIQRTEQRDSAMYRCASSSPNQETQYFGPGTRLLVL.

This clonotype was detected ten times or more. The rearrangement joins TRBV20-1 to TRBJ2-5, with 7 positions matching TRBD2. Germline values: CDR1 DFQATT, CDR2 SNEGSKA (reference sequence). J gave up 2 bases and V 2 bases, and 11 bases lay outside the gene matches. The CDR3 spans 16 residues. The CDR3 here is CSARRPTSETQETQYF. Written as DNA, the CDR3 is TGCAGTGCTAGAAGGCCAACTAGCGAGACGCAAGAGACCCAGTACTTC.

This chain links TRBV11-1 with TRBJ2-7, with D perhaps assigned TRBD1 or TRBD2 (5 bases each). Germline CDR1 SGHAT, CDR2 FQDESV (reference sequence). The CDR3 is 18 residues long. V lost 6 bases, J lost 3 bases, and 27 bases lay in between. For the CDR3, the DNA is TGTGCCAGCAGGGGGGATGGACAAGACCGCACCGAGAACTACGAGCAGTACTTC. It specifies CASRGDGQDRTENYEQYF.

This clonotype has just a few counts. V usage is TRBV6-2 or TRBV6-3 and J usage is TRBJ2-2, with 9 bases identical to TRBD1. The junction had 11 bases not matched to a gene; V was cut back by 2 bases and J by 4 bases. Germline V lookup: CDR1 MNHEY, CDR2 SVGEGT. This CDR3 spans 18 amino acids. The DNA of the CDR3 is TGTGCCAGCAGTTACCCTAGACCGGGACAGGGTAGCACCGGGGAGCTGTTTTTT. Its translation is CASSYPRPGQGSTGELFF.

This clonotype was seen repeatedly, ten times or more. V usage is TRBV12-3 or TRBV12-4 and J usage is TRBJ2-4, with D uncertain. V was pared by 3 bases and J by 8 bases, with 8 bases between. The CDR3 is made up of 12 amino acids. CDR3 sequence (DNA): TGTGCCAGCAGTTTGCTGGATTACATTCAGTACTTC. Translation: CASSLLDYIQYF.

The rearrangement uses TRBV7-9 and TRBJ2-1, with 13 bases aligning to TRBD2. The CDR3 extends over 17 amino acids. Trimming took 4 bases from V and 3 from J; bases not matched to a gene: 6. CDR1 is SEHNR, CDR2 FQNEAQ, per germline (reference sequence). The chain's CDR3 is CASSWRLAGGSYNEQFF. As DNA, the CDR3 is TGTGCCAGCAGCTGGCGACTAGCGGGAGGCAGCTACAATGAGCAGTTCTTC.

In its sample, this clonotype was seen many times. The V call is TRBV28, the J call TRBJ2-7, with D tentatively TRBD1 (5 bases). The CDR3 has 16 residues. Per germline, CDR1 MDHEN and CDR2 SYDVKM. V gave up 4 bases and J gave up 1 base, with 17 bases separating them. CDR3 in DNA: TGTGCCAGCAGTTCGATGCAGATCAGGGTATCCTACGAGCAGTACTTC. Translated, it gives CASSSMQIRVSYEQYF.

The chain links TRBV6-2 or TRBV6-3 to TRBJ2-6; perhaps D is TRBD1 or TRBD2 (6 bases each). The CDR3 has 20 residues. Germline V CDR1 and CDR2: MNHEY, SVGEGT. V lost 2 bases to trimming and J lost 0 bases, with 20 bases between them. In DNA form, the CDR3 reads TGTGCCAGCAGTTACACGACAGGACTGGGGGGCCTCTCTGGGGCCAACGTCCTGACTTTC. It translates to CASSYTTGLGGLSGANVLTF.

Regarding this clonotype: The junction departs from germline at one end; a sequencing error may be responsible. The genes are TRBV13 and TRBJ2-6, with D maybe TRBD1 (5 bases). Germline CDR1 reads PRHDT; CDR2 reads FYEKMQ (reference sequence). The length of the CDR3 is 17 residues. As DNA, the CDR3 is TGTGCCAGCAGCTTGGCAAGGGGAACCTCTGGGGCCTACGTCCTGACTTTC. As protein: CASSLARGTSGAYVLTF.

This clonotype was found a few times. CDR3: CSARDIGAGGSNQPQHF. In nucleotides, the CDR3 is TGCAGTGCTAGAGATATCGGGGCCGGAGGTAGCAATCAGCCCCAGCATTTT. The chain carries TRBV20-1 and TRBJ1-5; perhaps TRBD1 as D (5 bases). V gave up 0 bases and J gave up 0 bases, with 15 bases separating them. This CDR3 region has 17 residues. Germline CDR1 reads DFQATT; CDR2 reads SNEGSKA (reference sequence).

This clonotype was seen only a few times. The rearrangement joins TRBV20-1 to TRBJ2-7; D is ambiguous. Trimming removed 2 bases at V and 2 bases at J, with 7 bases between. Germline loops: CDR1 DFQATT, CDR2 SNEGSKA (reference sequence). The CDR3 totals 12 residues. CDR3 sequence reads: CSARLVTYEQYF. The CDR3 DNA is TGCAGTGCTAGATTAGTCACCTACGAGCAGTACTTC.

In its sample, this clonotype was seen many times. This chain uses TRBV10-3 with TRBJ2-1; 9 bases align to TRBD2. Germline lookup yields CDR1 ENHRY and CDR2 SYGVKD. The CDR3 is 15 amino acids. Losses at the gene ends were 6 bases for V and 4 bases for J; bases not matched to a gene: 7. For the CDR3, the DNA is TGTGCCATCAGGAGCCTAGCGGGACCTTACAATGAGCAGTTCTTC. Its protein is CAIRSLAGPYNEQFF.

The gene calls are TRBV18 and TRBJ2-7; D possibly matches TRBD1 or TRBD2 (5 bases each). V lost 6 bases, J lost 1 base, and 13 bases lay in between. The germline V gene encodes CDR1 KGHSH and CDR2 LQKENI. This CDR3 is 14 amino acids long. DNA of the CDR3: TGTGCCAGCTCCCCTATCGAGGGGTCCTACGAGCAGTACTTC. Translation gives CASSPIEGSYEQYF.

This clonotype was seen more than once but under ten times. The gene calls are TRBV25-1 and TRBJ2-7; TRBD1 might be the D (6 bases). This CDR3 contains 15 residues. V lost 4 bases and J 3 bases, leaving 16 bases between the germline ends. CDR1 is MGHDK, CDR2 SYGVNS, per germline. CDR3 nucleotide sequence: TGTGCCAGCAGTGGTCCGGGACAACCATTCTACGAGCAGTACTTC. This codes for CASSGPGQPFYEQYF.

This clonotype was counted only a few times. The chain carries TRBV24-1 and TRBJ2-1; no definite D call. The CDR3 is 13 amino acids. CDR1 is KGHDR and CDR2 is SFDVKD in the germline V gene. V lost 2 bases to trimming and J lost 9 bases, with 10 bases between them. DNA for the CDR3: TGTGCCACCAGTGATTATGGGGATTCTGAGCAGTTCTTC. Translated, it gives CATSDYGDSEQFF.

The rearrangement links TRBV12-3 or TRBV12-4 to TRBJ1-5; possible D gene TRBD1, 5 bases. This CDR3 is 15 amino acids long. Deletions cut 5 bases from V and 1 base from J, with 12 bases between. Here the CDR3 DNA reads TGTGCCAGCAGTCGCCGCGGGGACAGCAATCAGCCCCAGCATTTT. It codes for CASSRRGDSNQPQHF.

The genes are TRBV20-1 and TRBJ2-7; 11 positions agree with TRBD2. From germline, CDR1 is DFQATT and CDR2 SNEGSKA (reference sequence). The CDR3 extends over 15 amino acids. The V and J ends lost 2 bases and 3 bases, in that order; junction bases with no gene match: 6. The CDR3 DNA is TGCAGTGCTAGATGGGGACTAGCGGAACTCTACGAGCAGTACTTC. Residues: CSARWGLAELYEQYF.

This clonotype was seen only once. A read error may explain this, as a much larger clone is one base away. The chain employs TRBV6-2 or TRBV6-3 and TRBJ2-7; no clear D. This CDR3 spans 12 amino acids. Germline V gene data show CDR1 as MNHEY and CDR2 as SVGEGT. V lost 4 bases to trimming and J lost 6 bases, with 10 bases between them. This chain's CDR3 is CASSSGFFEQYF. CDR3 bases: TGTGCCAGCAGTTCCGGGTTTTTCGAGCAGTACTTC.